These T cell receptor beta chains were read from a single sample in a study of sequential checkpoint blockade in melanoma. Profiled with immunoSEQ multiplex PCR; TCRdb holds only in-frame clones, not every one. The sample gives about 6,800 clones, about 28% of which show up once; approximately 23% is in the top ten. The sequencing here drew on tumor tissue (inferred from file names), taken from a patient given nivolumab and ipilimumab in sequence. All receptors come from a human donor with melanoma. Each CDR3 is given with its conserved first and last residue. A D gene is named only where the DNA matches it firmly. Not all rows give a size; the values are once, few, many and, for expanded clones, a class.

j_gene | v_gene | abundance | d_gene | CDR3nt | CDR3aa
TRBJ2-2 | TRBV9 | few | NA | TGTGCCAGCAGCGTCGGGGGCCTAGGAACCGGGGAGCTGTTTTTT | CASSVGGLGTGELFF
TRBJ1-1 | TRBV12-5 | NA | NA | TGTGCTAGTGGTTTGATCAGAGAACTGAACACTGAAGCTTTCTTT | CASGLIRELNTEAFF
TRBJ2-3 | TRBV15 | NA | NA | TGTGCCACCAGCAGAGACCCCACCGGTAGCACAGATACGCAGTATTTT | CATSRDPTGSTDTQYF
TRBJ2-3 | TRBV12-5 | NA | NA | TGTGCCAGCACCGCCCCCGGGACTGAACCCTTCCCACTCACAGATACGCAGTATTTT | CASTAPGTEPFPLTDTQYF
TRBJ1-1 | TRBV14 | NA | NA | TGTGCCAGCAGCCGACCCCAGGGGGAAGCTTTCTTT | CASSRPQGEAFF
TRBJ2-3 | TRBV9 | many | NA | TGTGCCAGCAGCCCGCGCGGGACAGCAGATACGCAGTATTTT | CASSPRGTADTQYF
TRBJ1-4 | TRBV5-1 | NA | TRBD1 | TGCGCCAGCAGCCACATCCCGACAGGGGTAAATGAAAAACTGTTTTTT | CASSHIPTGVNEKLFF
TRBJ2-2 | TRBV11-3 | NA | NA | TGTGCCAGCAGCTTGGCCTTGGGTGTGGGCGGGGAGCTGTTTTTT | CASSLALGVGGELFF
TRBJ2-4 | TRBV7-7 | few | NA | TGTGCCAGCAGCTTAGGAGGGTTCCAAGCCAAAAACATTCAGTACTTC | CASSLGGFQAKNIQYF
TRBJ1-2 | TRBV6-8 | NA | NA | TGTGCCAGCAGTTCCGATCTCTATGGCTACACCTTC | CASSSDLYGYTF
TRBJ2-1 | TRBV12-5 | NA | NA | TGTGCCAGCGGCCAAGCAAATGAGCAGTTCTTC | CASGQANEQFF
TRBJ2-3 | TRBV6-8 | few | NA | TGTGCCAGCAGTGGGAGTTTGGGAGTGAGCACAGATACGCAGTATTTT | CASSGSLGVSTDTQYF
TRBJ1-2 | TRBV11-3 | NA | NA | TGTGCCAGCAGCTTAGGTTCGGGTGAGGGGAGCTACACCTTC | CASSLGSGEGSYTF
TRBJ2-5 | TRBV29-1 | NA | TRBD1 | TGCAGCGTTGAGGGACCGACAGGGGGCCAAGAGACCCAGTACTTC | CSVEGPTGGQETQYF
TRBJ2-1 | TRBV30 | NA | NA | TGTGCCTGGGGCGGTTGGACCTCCAATGAGCAGTTCTTC | CAWGGWTSNEQFF
TRBJ1-1 | TRBV28 | few | NA | TGTGCCAGCAGTTTTTCGGGGAACACTGAAGCTTTCTTT | CASSFSGNTEAFF
TRBJ2-3 | TRBV11-3 | NA | TRBD2 | TGTGCCAGCAGCCCAGGACTAGCGGGAGGCACAGATACGCAGTATTTT | CASSPGLAGGTDTQYF
TRBJ1-2 | TRBV6-8 | few | TRBD1 | TGTGCCAGCAGACAGGGGAACTATGGCTACACCTTC | CASRQGNYGYTF
TRBJ2-1 | TRBV5-1 | once | NA | TGCGCCAGCAGCTTTTTAACGGGTATTAGCTCCTACAATGAGCAGTTCTTC | CASSFLTGISSYNEQFF
TRBJ2-5 | TRBV9 | many | NA | TGTGCCAGCAGCGGTTCACAGAGGGAGGAGACCCAGTACTTC | CASSGSQREETQYF
TRBJ1-1 | TRBV28 | few | NA | TGTGCCAGCATCTACAGCTTGAACACTGAAGCTTTCTTT | CASIYSLNTEAFF